Each of the 14 T cell receptor beta chains below was sequenced from the same sample in a study of blood T cell repertoires in COVID-19. The method was immunoSEQ multiplex PCR; TCRdb's version includes in-frame clones alone and lacks a portion of them. The sample includes roughly 160,000 clones, 88% of them seen just once. Specimen: peripheral blood. These receptors originate from a man in his sixties with acute or convalescent COVID-19.

This chain joins TRBV24-1 and TRBJ2-5, with TRBD2 matching over 8 bases. J gave up 5 bases and V 5 bases, and 12 bases lay outside the gene matches. The CDR3 contains 16 residues. CDR1 is KGHDR and CDR2 is SFDVKD in the germline V gene. The CDR3 spells CATSAPRQGLGETQYF. The CDR3 coding sequence is TGTGCCACCAGTGCCCCTAGGCAGGGACTAGGGGAGACCCAGTACTTC.

The chain links TRBV10-3 to TRBJ2-1, with 8 bases matching TRBD1. The length of the CDR3 is 12 residues. Germline CDR1 is ENHRY and CDR2 is SYGVKD. Trimming took 1 base from V and 13 from J; bases not matched to a gene: 3. In DNA, the CDR3 is TGTGCCATCAGTGAGTACCAGGGGGCTCAGTTCTTC. Its translation is CAISEYQGAQFF.

The chain joins TRBV27 to TRBJ2-5; TRBD2 matches 14 bases. V was pared by 4 bases and J by 5 bases, with 9 bases of the junction left unmatched. Germline-derived CDR1 and CDR2 are MNHEY and SMNVEV (reference sequence). The CDR3 length is 17 residues. The CDR3 sequence: CASSSPGLAGGMETQYF. DNA of the CDR3: TGTGCCAGCAGTTCCCCCGGACTAGCGGGGGGCATGGAGACCCAGTACTTC.

The rearrangement links TRBV3-1 (or the pseudogene TRBV3-2) to TRBJ1-1; 8 bases fit TRBD1. V trimming: 1 base; J trimming: 3 bases; junction bases outside the gene matches: 1. CDR3 length equals 14 residues. Germline V gene data show CDR1 as LGHDT and CDR2 as YNNKEL (reference sequence). The CDR3 nucleotides read TGTGCCAGCAGCCAAGCGACAGGGGACACTGAAGCTTTCTTT. It is translated as CASSQATGDTEAFF.

This chain connects TRBV29-1 to TRBJ1-1; D possibly corresponds to TRBD1 (6 bases). The germline V and J ends were trimmed by 1 base and 7 bases, with 16 bases remaining between them. This CDR3 has 14 residues. Per germline, CDR1 SQVTM and CDR2 ANQGSEA. CDR3: CSVEGQAARGEAFF. The CDR3 DNA reads as TGCAGCGTTGAAGGACAGGCGGCTAGAGGTGAAGCTTTCTTT.

The chain employs TRBV3-1 (or the pseudogene TRBV3-2) and TRBJ1-6, with a tentative D call TRBD1 (6 bases). The ends were cut back, 5 bases at V and 11 bases at J, with 16 bases in the middle. The CDR3 spans 14 residues. Germline V gives CDR1 LGHDT, CDR2 YNNKEL (reference sequence). The CDR3 reads CASSTQGSQAPLHF. In DNA form, the CDR3 reads TGTGCCAGCAGCACCCAGGGGAGTCAAGCACCCCTCCACTTT.

This sequence joins TRBV5-1 and TRBJ1-1; D is unclear. V was pared by 2 bases and J by 1 base, with 9 bases between. Germline V gene lookup returns CDR1 SGHRS and CDR2 YFSETQ. This CDR3 comprises 14 residues. DNA for the CDR3: TGCGCCAGCAGCTTCGCGGAAAGGAACACTGAAGCTTTCTTT. Protein sequence: CASSFAERNTEAFF.

The V gene is TRBV11-3, the J gene TRBJ2-1, with 9 nucleotides matching TRBD1. Trimming at V came to 5 bases and at J to 8 bases, leaving 10 bases not matched to a gene. This CDR3 region has 15 residues. In germline, CDR1 is SGHNT, CDR2 YENEEA. The chain's CDR3 is CASSQQGAVGHEQFF. CDR3 nucleotide sequence: TGTGCCAGCAGCCAACAGGGGGCGGTGGGCCATGAGCAGTTCTTC.

The CDR3 DNA sequence: TGTGCCAGCAGCTTTACGGGACTAGCGGGAGGTGCCCCCTACAATGAGCAGTTCTTC. Translated: CASSFTGLAGGAPYNEQFF. The rearrangement joins TRBV7-2 to TRBJ2-1, with 15 bases aligning to TRBD2. Germline values: CDR1 SGHTA, CDR2 FQGNSA. Trimming removed 3 bases from V and 2 bases from J; junction bases left unmatched: 8. The CDR3 contains 19 residues.

J is TRBJ2-5 and V is TRBV6-5; TRBD1 might be the D (8 bases). The CDR3 extends over 13 amino acids. Germline CDR1 and CDR2: MNHEY and SVGAGI. Trimming removed 8 bases at V and 5 bases at J, with 15 bases between. CDR3 protein: CASSQGGSETQYF. The CDR3 DNA sequence: TGTGCCAGCTCACAGGGGGGGTCGGAGACCCAGTACTTC.

The chain uses TRBV24-1 and TRBJ1-2; D is ambiguous. The CDR3 covers 16 residues. Germline CDR1 and CDR2: KGHDR and SFDVKD. With 1 base removed from V and 7 bases from J, the gap between germline ends came to 18 bases. In nucleotides, the CDR3 is TGTGCCACCAGTGATTTCTACGGCGGCGGGGTCGGTGGCTACACCTTC. Encoded protein: CATSDFYGGGVGGYTF.

This clone appeared once. The chain links TRBV10-3 to TRBJ2-1; TRBD2 matches at 9 bases. Germline assignment: CDR1 ENHRY and CDR2 SYGVKD. The CDR3 contains 14 residues. The ends lost 4 bases at V and 5 bases at J; junction bases unmatched: 3. The CDR3 bases are TGTGCCATCAGTGTAGGGACTAGCCACAATGAGCAGTTCTTC. Its protein is CAISVGTSHNEQFF.

V gene TRBV7-2 combines with J gene TRBJ1-1; D is uncertain. The CDR3 totals 14 residues. V lost 4 bases and J 4 bases, leaving 13 bases between the germline ends. Germline CDR1 reads SGHTA; CDR2 reads FQGNSA. CDR3 residues: CASSSYSLPTEAFF. CDR3 sequence (DNA): TGTGCCAGCAGCTCTTACAGTCTACCCACTGAAGCTTTCTTT. Combining the CDR3 with reference TRBV7-2 and TRBJ1-1 gives the whole variable domain GAGVSQSPSNKVTEKGKDVELRCDPISGHTALYWYRQSLGQGLEFLIYFQGNSAPDKSGLPSDRFSAERTGGSVSTLTIQRTQQEDSAVYLCASSSYSLPTEAFFGQGTRLTVV.

This rearrangement joins TRBV19 to TRBJ1-5; possible D gene TRBD1, 5 bases. The V end was cut by 4 bases, the J end by 2 bases, with 9 bases between. This CDR3 contains 14 residues. Germline V gene sequence: CDR1 LNHDA, CDR2 SQIVND (reference sequence). CDR3 residues: CASSSRAGNQPQHF. In DNA, the CDR3 is TGTGCCAGTAGTAGCAGGGCCGGCAATCAGCCCCAGCATTTT.